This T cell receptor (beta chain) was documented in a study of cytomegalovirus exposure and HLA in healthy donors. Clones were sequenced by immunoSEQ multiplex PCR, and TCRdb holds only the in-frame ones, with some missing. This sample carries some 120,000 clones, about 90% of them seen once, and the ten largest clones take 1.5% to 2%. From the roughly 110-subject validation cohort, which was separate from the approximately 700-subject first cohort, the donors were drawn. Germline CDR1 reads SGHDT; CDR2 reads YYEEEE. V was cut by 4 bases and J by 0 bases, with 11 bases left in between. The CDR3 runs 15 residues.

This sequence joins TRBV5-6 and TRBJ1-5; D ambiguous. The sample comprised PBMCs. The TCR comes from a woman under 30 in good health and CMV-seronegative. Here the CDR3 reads CASSPAGYSNQPQHF. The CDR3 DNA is TGTGCCAGCAGCCCGGCGGGTTATAGCAATCAGCCCCAGCATTTT.